The next 10 T cell receptor beta chains were all read from a single sample in a study of blood T cell repertoires in COVID-19. Clones were read by immunoSEQ multiplex PCR, and TCRdb kept only the in-frame ones, dropping some. The sample contains some 120,000 clones, over 75% of which appear only once. The sequencing sample was made of peripheral blood. The receptors were sampled from a woman of 80 years or more with acute or convalescent COVID-19.

The CDR3 reads CASSQGGQNSYNEQFF. CDR3 sequence (DNA): TGTGCCAGCAGCCAAGGCGGACAGAATTCCTACAATGAGCAGTTCTTC. The genes are TRBV4-2 and TRBJ2-1; weak D call: TRBD1 (6 bases). Germline V gene data show CDR1 as LGHNA and CDR2 as YNFKEQ. The V gene lost 1 base and the J gene lost 1 base, with 11 bases spanning the gap. The CDR3 runs 16 residues.

The rearrangement links TRBV6-1 to TRBJ1-5; 8 positions match TRBD1. CDR3 length equals 15 residues. The V and J ends lost 2 bases and 5 bases, in that order; junction bases with no gene match: 5. Germline-derived CDR1 and CDR2 are MNHNS and SASEGT. For the CDR3, the DNA is TGTGCCAGCAGTGAAAGGCCAGGGGGCTATCAGCCCCAGCATTTT. Protein sequence: CASSERPGGYQPQHF.

The CDR3 sequence: CASSELAIGELFF. The CDR3 DNA reads TGTGCCAGCAGTGAATTGGCCATCGGGGAGCTGTTTTTT. The chain recombines TRBV2 with TRBJ2-2; D not resolved. Germline loops: CDR1 SNHLY, CDR2 FYNNEI. Trimming removed 2 bases from V and 7 bases from J, with 8 bases in between. The CDR3 length is 13 residues.

The CDR3 is CASSFSGRGSHFEQYV. The CDR3 DNA sequence: TGTGCCAGCAGCTTCAGCGGCAGGGGATCCCATTTCGAGCAGTACGTC. The genes are TRBV28 and TRBJ2-7; D is possibly TRBD1 (6 bases). The CDR3 covers 16 residues. Between the trimmed V and J ends, which lost 6 bases and 6 bases, there was a span of 24 bases. Per germline, CDR1 MDHEN and CDR2 SYDVKM.

This clone was observed a single time. This rearrangement joins TRBV14 to TRBJ1-2; tentative D call: TRBD1 (5 bases). The CDR3 has 16 amino acids. Germline V gene data show CDR1 as SGHDN and CDR2 as FVKESK. V shed 4 bases and J shed 0 bases, with 15 bases lying between them. The DNA for the CDR3 is TGTGCCAGCAGCCTTACCGGGACTAGAGCTAACTATGGCTACACCTTC. The encoded protein is CASSLTGTRANYGYTF.

The chain recombines TRBV20-1 with TRBJ2-7; D is uncertain. Trimming pared 5 bases from V and 5 bases from J, leaving 10 bases between. There are 11 residues in the CDR3. The germline CDR1 and CDR2 sequences are DFQATT and SNEGSKA (reference sequence). The CDR3 DNA reads as TGCAGTGCTGTTGACTGGAACGAGCAGTACGTC. This sequence encodes CSAVDWNEQYV.

V is TRBV4-3 and J is TRBJ2-4; 10 nucleotides agree with TRBD1. Germline values: CDR1 LGHNA, CDR2 YSLEER. V trimming: 3 bases; J trimming: 10 bases; junction bases outside the gene matches: 6. CDR3 length: 14 amino acids. The CDR3 sequence is CASSQEGQGYIQYF. The CDR3 DNA follows: TGCGCCAGCAGCCAGGAGGGACAGGGGTATATTCAGTACTTC.

This rearrangement joins TRBV29-1 to TRBJ1-6, with TRBD1 as a possible D gene (5 bases). The CDR3 covers 13 residues. V was clipped by 2 bases and J by 10 bases, with 12 bases between them. Germline V gene lookup returns CDR1 SQVTM and CDR2 ANQGSEA. The CDR3, as DNA: TGCAGCGTTGAAACAGGTCTGGGGTCACCCCTCCACTTT. Translation: CSVETGLGSPLHF. Full variable domain (missing parts from reference TRBV29-1 and TRBJ1-6): SAVISQKPSRDICQRGTSLTIQCQVDSQVTMMFWYRQQPGQSLTLIATANQGSEATYESGFVIDKFPISRPNLTFSTLTVSNMSPEDSSIYLCSVETGLGSPLHFGNGTRLTVT.

V is TRBV2 and J is TRBJ1-2; no clear D. Per germline, CDR1 SNHLY and CDR2 FYNNEI. This CDR3 is built from 12 residues. The ends were cut back, 3 bases at V and 6 bases at J, with 8 bases in the middle. CDR3 nucleotide sequence: TGTGCCAGCAGTGAGCGGGGAAATGGCTACACCTTC. This sequence encodes CASSERGNGYTF. The variable domain in full, with the rest retrieved from reference TRBV2 and TRBJ1-2, is EPEVTQTPSHQVTQMGQEVILRCVPISNHLYFYWYRQILGQKVEFLVSFYNNEISEKSEIFDDQFSVERPDGSNFTLKIRSTKLEDSAMYFCASSERGNGYTFGSGTRLTVV.

The chain uses TRBV10-3 and TRBJ1-2, with 11 positions matching TRBD1. Trimming removed 6 bases from V and 5 bases from J; junction bases left unmatched: 14. The V gene's germline CDR1 is ENHRY and CDR2 SYGVKD. The CDR3 has 17 amino acids. This CDR3 is CAISRRTGGVGQYGYTF. The CDR3 DNA follows: TGTGCCATCAGCAGGCGGACAGGGGGCGTGGGGCAATATGGCTACACCTTC.